Sequencing of this TCR beta chain was carried out in a study of vaccination and CD4 T cells after COVID-19 (dated by TCRdb to 2022 to 2024). In terms of the full investigation: SARS-CoV-2 positivity had been established in the convalescent patients by nasal swab PCR, and mild disease was recorded in under ten of these patients and severe disease in one. Six males and four females were included in the convalescent cohort, with two Hispanic individuals, seven Caucasians, two Asians and one multiracial person represented. Participants received two doses of either the Pfizer-BioNTech BNT162b2 vaccine (n=8) or the Moderna mRNA-1273 vaccine (n=2). Post-COVID blood samples were collected from convalescent patients a median of about 92 days after diagnosis, with a range of about 35 to 170 days. Post-vaccine blood samples were obtained a median of approximately 74 days after the second vaccine dose, with a range of about 12 to 241 days. The cultures were stimulated with overlapping spike peptide pools from SARS-CoV-2 and from the common cold coronaviruses HCoV-NL63, HCoV-OC43 and HCoV-229E. Control cultures received a CEFX viral epitope pool as the positive control, an HIV-1 Nef peptide pool as the negative control, or no peptide. The spike-specific CD4+ TCR repertoire was compared before and after mRNA vaccination in ten to eleven COVID-19 convalescent patients and a handful of infection-naive healthy vaccine recipients.

The meaning of the sample's treatment or condition label: roughly 11-day PBMC culture with coronavirus spike peptide pools or control peptides (ViraFEST assay). To expand antigen-specific T cells with peptide pools and then pick out the expanded clonotypes through TCR sequencing, the study relied on the ViraFEST assay. The positive SARS-CoV-2 PCR tests of the convalescent patients were dated from March to December 2020, before the Alpha, Beta and Delta variants emerged in the United States. Each well held approximately 2 million PBMCs cultured in IMDM containing approximately 5% human AB serum and around 9.2 IU/ml IL-2, with 8.5 to 10 ug/ml peptide pools added. On days 3 and 7, half of the culture medium was replaced with fresh IL-2-containing medium. CD4+ T cells were isolated after roughly 9 days of culture through negative selection using the EasySep CD4+ T cell isolation kit. Ficoll-Paque Plus gradient centrifugation was used to isolate PBMCs from whole blood, and the isolated PBMCs were then either used fresh or cryopreserved at -140C. In general, triplicate wells were set up for every culture condition.

V loses 4 bases of germline sequence and J loses 0 bases, and the interval between the two ends is 12 bases. As encoded in the germline V gene (reference sequence), CDR1 is SEHNR while CDR2 is FQNEAQ. Reading from cysteine to phenylalanine, the CDR3 counts 15 amino acids. The only DNA kept is the CDR3, 45 bases in frame from the first base. As to this clonotype: It lacks a known antigen. Base qualities are missing; no much larger clone stands one base away.

Library prep was done by PCR. DNA from cultured CD4+ T cells was subjected to TCR sequencing with the Oncomine TCR Beta short-read assay at the Johns Hopkins FTIC core. Genomic DNA was extracted from the cultured CD4+ T cells with the QIAamp micro DNA kit. Oncomine TCR Beta libraries from cultured CD4+ T cells were pooled with unique dual indexes and sequenced on an Illumina iSeq 100. In the authors' own workflow: Non-productive sequences were filtered out, and CDR3s that did not start with C, did not end with F or W, or were shorter than 7 amino acids were discarded. Antigen-specific clonotypes were identified using the MANAFEST web application through comparison of peptide-stimulated wells with reference and other culture wells. To be called positive, a clone needed an FDR below 0.05, an odds ratio above 5, and a productive frequency above 0.1% in at least two of three replicate wells. Cross-reactive clonotypes were defined as significantly expanded in both SARS-CoV-2 spike wells and at least one common cold coronavirus spike condition. Similarity between CDR3 sequences was evaluated in R version 3.6.1 using Levenshtein distances (stringdist) and unrooted phylogenetic trees (ape). TCRdb reran the public reads through fastp at Q25 and MiXCR, keeping productive beta chains. Each entry merges the rows of one CDR3 protein and shows their most common DNA and genes. V and J calls and clone size were set by TCRdb, not the authors. This sample is represented by 8,500 to 10,000 distinct CDR3 sequences; 50% to 60% of them were singletons. Together, the top ten hold 7.5% to 9% of the sample.

What the work shows at the level of the full study, not this receptor alone: Of the vaccine-specific clones found in convalescent patients, nearly all (304 of 307) were mono-reactive for SARS-CoV-2 spike instead of being cross-reactive with common cold coronaviruses. Among the post-vaccine SARS-CoV-2-reactive clones in convalescent patients, a median approximately 90% showed up only after vaccination, which suggests vaccine-specific priming. An increase in the median number of SARS-CoV-2-reactive clonotypes from some 20 after infection to roughly 38 after vaccination was observed, but the change was not found to be significant. Only a relatively small number of convalescent patients were included in the study, and early timepoints following natural infection were not analyzed.

The sample comprised CD4+ T cells from blood, cultured in vitro. The rearrangement combines TRBV7-9 with TRBJ1-2, with the D gene uncertain. The TCR originated in a human donor who had recovered from COVID-19. The CDR3 sequence is CASSSPGRPNYGYTF. In nucleotides, the sequence is TGTGCCAGCAGCTCACCCGGACGGCCTAACTATGGCTACACCTTC.